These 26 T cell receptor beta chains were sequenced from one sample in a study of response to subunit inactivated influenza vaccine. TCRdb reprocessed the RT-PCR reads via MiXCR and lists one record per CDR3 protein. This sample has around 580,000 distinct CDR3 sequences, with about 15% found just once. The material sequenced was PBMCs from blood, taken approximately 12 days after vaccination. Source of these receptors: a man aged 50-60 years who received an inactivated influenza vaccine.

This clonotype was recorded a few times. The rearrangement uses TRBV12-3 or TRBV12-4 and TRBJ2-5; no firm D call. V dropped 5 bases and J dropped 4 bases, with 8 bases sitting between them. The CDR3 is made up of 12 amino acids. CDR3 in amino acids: CASSRTTETQYF. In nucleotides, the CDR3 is TGTGCCAGCAGTCGAACGACAGAGACCCAGTACTTC.

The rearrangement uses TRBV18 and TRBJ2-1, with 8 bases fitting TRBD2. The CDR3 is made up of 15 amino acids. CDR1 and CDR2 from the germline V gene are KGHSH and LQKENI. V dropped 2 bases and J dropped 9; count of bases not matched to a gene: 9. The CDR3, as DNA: TGTGCCAGCTCACCAGTCAGCGGGGGAATCGGTGAGCAGTTCTTC. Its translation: CASSPVSGGIGEQFF. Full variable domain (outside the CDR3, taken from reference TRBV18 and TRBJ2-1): NAGVMQNPRHLVRRRGQEARLRCSPMKGHSHVYWYRQLPEEGLKFMVYLQKENIIDESGMPKERFSAEFPKEGPSILRIQQVVRGDSAAYFCASSPVSGGIGEQFFGPGTRLTVL.

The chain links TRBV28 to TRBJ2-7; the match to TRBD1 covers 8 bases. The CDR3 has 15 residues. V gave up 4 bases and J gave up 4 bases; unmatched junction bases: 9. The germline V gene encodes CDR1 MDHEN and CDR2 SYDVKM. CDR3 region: CASSSYRDRLYEQYF. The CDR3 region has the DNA TGTGCCAGCAGTTCTTACCGGGACAGGTTATACGAGCAGTACTTC. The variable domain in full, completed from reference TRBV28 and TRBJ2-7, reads DVKVTQSSRYLVKRTGEKVFLECVQDMDHENMFWYRQDPGLGLRLIYFSYDVKMKEKGDIPEGYSVSREKKERFSLILESASTNQTSMYLCASSSYRDRLYEQYFGPGTRLTVT.

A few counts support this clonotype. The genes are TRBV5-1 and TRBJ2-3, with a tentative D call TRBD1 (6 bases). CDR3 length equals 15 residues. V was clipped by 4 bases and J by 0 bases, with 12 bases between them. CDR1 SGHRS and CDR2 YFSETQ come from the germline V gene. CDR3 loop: CASSLGQISTDTQYF. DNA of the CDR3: TGCGCCAGCAGCCTTGGACAGATTAGCACAGATACGCAGTATTTT.

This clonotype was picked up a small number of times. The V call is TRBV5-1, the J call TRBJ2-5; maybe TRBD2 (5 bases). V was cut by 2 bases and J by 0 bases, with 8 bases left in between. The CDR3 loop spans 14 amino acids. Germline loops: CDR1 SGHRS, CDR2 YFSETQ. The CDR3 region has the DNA TGCGCCAGCAGCTTCGGACTTGACCAAGAGACCCAGTACTTC. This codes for CASSFGLDQETQYF.

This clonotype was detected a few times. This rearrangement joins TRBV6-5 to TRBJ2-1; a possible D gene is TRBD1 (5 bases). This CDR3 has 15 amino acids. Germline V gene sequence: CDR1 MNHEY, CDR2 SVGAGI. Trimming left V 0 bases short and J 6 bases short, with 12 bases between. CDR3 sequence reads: CASSYSWTPTNEQFF. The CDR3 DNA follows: TGTGCCAGCAGTTACTCGTGGACACCAACCAATGAGCAGTTCTTC.

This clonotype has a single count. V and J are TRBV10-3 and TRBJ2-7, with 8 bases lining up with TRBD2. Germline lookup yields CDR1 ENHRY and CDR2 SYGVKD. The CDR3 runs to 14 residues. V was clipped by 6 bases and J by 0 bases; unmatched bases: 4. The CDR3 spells CAIRSGTSSYEQYF. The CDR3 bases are TGTGCCATCAGATCCGGGACTAGCTCCTACGAGCAGTACTTC.

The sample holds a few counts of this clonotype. The CDR3 is CASSLYASGAFNEQFF. The CDR3 DNA reads TGTGCCAGCAGCTTATATGCTAGCGGGGCCTTCAATGAGCAGTTCTTC. The genes are TRBV7-9 and TRBJ2-1; 9 bases match TRBD2. The CDR3 covers 16 residues. V was pared by 2 bases and J by 6 bases, with 8 bases of the junction left unmatched. Germline V gives CDR1 SEHNR, CDR2 FQNEAQ (reference sequence).

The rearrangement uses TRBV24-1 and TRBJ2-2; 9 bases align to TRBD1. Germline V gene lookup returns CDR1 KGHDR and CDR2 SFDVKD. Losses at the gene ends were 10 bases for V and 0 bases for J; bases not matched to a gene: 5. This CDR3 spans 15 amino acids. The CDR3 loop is CATQGANANTGELFF. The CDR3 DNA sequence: TGTGCCACACAGGGGGCCAACGCGAACACCGGGGAGCTGTTTTTT.

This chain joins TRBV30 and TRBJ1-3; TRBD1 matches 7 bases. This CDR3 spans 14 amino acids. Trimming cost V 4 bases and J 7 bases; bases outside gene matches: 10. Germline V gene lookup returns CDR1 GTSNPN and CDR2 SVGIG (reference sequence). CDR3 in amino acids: CAWTLGGLGNTIYF. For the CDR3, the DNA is TGTGCCTGGACTCTAGGGGGCCTTGGGAACACCATATATTTT.

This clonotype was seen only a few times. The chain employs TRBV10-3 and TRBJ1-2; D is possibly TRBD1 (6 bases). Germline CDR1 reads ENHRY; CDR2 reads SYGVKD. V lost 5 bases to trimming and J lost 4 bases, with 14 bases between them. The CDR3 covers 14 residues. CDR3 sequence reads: CAISKDRTVYGYTF. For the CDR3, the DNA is TGTGCCATCAGTAAAGATCGGACAGTCTATGGCTACACCTTC.

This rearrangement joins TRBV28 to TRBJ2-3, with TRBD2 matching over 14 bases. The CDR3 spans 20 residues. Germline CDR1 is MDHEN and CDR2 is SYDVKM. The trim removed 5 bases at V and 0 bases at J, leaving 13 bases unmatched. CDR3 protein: CASSPLPGLAGVSSTDTQYF. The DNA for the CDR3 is TGTGCCAGCAGTCCCCTTCCGGGACTAGCGGGAGTCTCTAGCACAGATACGCAGTATTTT. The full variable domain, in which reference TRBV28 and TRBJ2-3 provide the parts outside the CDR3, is DVKVTQSSRYLVKRTGEKVFLECVQDMDHENMFWYRQDPGLGLRLIYFSYDVKMKEKGDIPEGYSVSREKKERFSLILESASTNQTSMYLCASSPLPGLAGVSSTDTQYFGPGTRLTVL.

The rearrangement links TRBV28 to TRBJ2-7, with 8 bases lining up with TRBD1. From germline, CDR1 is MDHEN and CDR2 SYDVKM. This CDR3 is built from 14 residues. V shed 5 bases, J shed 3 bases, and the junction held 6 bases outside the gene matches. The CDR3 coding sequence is TGTGCCAGCAGTCACCCCGACAGGGGCTACGAGCAGTACTTC. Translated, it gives CASSHPDRGYEQYF.

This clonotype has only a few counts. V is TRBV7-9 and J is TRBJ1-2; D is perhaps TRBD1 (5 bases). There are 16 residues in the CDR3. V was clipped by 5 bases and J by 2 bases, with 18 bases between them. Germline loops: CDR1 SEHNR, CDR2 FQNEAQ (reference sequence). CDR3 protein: CASSLRSGTLNYGYTF. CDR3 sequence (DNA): TGTGCCAGCAGCCTAAGGTCCGGGACGCTAAACTATGGCTACACCTTC.

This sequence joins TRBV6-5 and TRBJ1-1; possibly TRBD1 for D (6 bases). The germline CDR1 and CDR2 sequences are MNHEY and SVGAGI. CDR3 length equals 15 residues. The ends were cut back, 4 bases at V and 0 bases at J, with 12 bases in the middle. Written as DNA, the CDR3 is TGTGCCAGCAGTTCGGGGGGGGCGTTGAACACTGAAGCTTTCTTT. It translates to CASSSGGALNTEAFF.

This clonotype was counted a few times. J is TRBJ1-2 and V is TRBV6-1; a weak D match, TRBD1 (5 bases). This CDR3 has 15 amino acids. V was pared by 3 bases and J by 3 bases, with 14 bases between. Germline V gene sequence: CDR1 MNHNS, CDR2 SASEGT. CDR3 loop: CASSEGPTGHYGYTF. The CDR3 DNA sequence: TGTGCCAGCAGTGAGGGCCCCACAGGACACTATGGCTACACCTTC.

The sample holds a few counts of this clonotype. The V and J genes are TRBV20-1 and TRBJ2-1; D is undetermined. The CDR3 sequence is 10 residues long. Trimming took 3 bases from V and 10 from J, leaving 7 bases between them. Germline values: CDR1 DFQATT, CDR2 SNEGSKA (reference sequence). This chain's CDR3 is CSASSEEQFF. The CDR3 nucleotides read TGCAGTGCTAGTAGTGAGGAGCAGTTCTTC.

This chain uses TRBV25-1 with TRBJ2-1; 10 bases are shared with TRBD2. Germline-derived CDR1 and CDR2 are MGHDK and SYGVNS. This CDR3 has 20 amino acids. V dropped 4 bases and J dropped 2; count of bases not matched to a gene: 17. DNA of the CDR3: TGTGCCAGCAGTGCCGAACTAGCGGGGCTTCAAGGAGGCCCCTACAATGAGCAGTTCTTC. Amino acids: CASSAELAGLQGGPYNEQFF.

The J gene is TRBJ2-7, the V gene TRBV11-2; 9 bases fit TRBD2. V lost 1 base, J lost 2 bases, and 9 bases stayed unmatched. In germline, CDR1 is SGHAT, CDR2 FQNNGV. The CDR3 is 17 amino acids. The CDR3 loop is CASSLVGAGGGTYEQYF. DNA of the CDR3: TGTGCCAGCAGCTTAGTAGGAGCGGGAGGAGGGACCTACGAGCAGTACTTC.

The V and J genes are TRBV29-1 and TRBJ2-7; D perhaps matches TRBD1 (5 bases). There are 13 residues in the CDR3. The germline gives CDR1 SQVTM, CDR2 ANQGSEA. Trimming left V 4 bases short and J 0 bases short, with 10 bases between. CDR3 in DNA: TGCAGCGTTGTTGACAGCAGCTCCTACGAGCAGTACTTC. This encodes CSVVDSSSYEQYF.

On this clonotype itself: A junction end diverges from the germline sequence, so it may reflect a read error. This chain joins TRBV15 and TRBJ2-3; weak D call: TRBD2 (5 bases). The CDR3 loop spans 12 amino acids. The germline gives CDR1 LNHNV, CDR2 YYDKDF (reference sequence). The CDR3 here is CATNRGLEMQYF. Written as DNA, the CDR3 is TGTGCCACCAACAGAGGGCTAGAGATGCAGTATTTT. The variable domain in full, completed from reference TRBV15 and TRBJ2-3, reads DAMVIQNPRYQVTQFGKPVTLSCSQTLNHNVMYWYQQKSSQAPKLLFHYYDKDFNNEADTPDNFQSRRPNTSFCFLDIRSPGLGDTAMYLCATNRGLEMQYFGPGTRLTVL.

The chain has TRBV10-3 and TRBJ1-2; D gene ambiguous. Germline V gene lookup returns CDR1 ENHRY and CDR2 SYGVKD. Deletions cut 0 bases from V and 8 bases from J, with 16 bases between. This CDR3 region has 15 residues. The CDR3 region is CAISESLGSYEGYTF. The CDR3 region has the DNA TGTGCCATCAGTGAGTCGCTTGGGTCGTACGAAGGCTACACCTTC.

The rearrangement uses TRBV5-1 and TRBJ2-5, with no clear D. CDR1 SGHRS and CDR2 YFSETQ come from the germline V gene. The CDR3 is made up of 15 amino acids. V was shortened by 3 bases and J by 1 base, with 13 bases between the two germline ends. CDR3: CASSSVLAAQETQYF. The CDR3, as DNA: TGCGCCAGCAGCTCGGTGTTGGCAGCCCAAGAGACCCAGTACTTC.

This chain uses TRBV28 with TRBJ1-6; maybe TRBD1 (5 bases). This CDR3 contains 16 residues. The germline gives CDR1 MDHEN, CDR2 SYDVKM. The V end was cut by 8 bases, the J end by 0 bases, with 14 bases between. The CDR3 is CASGGSISSYNSPLHF. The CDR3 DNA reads TGTGCCAGCGGGGGAAGTATTTCCTCCTATAATTCACCCCTCCACTTT.

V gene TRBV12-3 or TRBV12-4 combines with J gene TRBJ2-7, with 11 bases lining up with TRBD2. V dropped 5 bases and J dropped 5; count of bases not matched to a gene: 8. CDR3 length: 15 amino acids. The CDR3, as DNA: TGTGCCAGCAGTCGACTAGCGGGACGATCAGACGAGCAGTACTTC. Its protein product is CASSRLAGRSDEQYF.

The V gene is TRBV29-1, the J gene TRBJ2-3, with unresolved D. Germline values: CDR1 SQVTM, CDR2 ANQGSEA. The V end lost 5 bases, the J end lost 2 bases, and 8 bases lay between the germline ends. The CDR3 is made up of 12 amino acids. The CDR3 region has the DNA TGCAGCGTTCGGAAGACCACAGATACGCAGTATTTT. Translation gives CSVRKTTDTQYF.